The rows below give T cell receptor beta chains drawn from one sample of a study of blood T cell repertoires in COVID-19. Generated by immunoSEQ multiplex PCR, the TCRdb table keeps only in-frame clones and is missing some. The sample lists fewer than 350,000 clones, approximately 90% occurring once. Sequenced: peripheral blood. All receptors derive from a man aged 35-49 years with acute or convalescent COVID-19. Each CDR3 is given with its conserved first and last residue. Each record gives: CDR3 protein, CDR3 DNA, CDR3 length, clone size, D gene, J gene, V gene. The D gene is left open where the match is weak. Clone size appears in some rows only: once, few, many, or a class for an expanded clone.

CDR3: CASRGTGTSTDTQYF; DNA: TGTGCCAGCAGAGGGACAGGTACTAGCACAGATACGCAGTATTTT; length: 15; size: NA; D: TRBD1; J: TRBJ2-3; V: TRBV2
CDR3: CASSLGTAGSNQPQHF; DNA: TGTGCCAGCAGCTTAGGGACTGCGGGGAGCAATCAGCCCCAGCATTTT; length: 16; size: NA; D: NA; J: TRBJ1-5; V: TRBV11-2
CDR3: CASAKDTNTGELFF; DNA: TGTGCCAGCGCCAAGGACACTAACACCGGGGAGCTGTTTTTT; length: 14; size: NA; D: NA; J: TRBJ2-2; V: TRBV6-5
CDR3: CASSLGGLIPTDTQYF; DNA: TGTGCCAGCAGCTTAGGCGGACTAATTCCCACAGATACGCAGTATTTT; length: 16; size: NA; D: NA; J: TRBJ2-3; V: TRBV11-3
CDR3: CASSPGLAGALAKNIQYF; DNA: TGTGCCAGTAGTCCGGGACTAGCGGGGGCACTAGCCAAAAACATTCAGTACTTC; length: 18; size: NA; D: TRBD2; J: TRBJ2-4; V: TRBV19
CDR3: CASSVDGLGEQYF; DNA: TGTGCCAGCAGCGTAGACGGACTCGGCGAGCAGTACTTC; length: 13; size: NA; D: NA; J: TRBJ2-7; V: TRBV9
CDR3: CAIRRTGAMNTEAFF; DNA: TGTGCCATCAGACGGACAGGTGCTATGAACACTGAAGCTTTCTTT; length: 15; size: NA; D: TRBD1; J: TRBJ1-1; V: TRBV10-3
CDR3: CASSGVSEGGTQYF; DNA: TGTGCCAGCAGCGGGGTTAGCGAAGGAGGAACCCAGTACTTC; length: 14; size: few; D: NA; J: TRBJ2-5; V: TRBV9
CDR3: CASSRETGNNSPLHF; DNA: TGTGCCAGCAGCCGAGAGACAGGGAATAATTCACCCCTCCACTTT; length: 15; size: NA; D: TRBD1; J: TRBJ1-6; V: TRBV6-5
CDR3: CASSLGLHGGAWNEQFF; DNA: TGTGCCAGCAGCTTAGGTCTACACGGGGGGGCATGGAATGAGCAGTTCTTC; length: 17; size: NA; D: TRBD2; J: TRBJ2-1; V: TRBV11-3
CDR3: CASSYSTGGFYGYTF; DNA: TGTGCCAGCAGTTACTCGACAGGGGGTTTCTATGGCTACACCTTC; length: 15; size: NA; D: TRBD1; J: TRBJ1-2; V: TRBV6-6